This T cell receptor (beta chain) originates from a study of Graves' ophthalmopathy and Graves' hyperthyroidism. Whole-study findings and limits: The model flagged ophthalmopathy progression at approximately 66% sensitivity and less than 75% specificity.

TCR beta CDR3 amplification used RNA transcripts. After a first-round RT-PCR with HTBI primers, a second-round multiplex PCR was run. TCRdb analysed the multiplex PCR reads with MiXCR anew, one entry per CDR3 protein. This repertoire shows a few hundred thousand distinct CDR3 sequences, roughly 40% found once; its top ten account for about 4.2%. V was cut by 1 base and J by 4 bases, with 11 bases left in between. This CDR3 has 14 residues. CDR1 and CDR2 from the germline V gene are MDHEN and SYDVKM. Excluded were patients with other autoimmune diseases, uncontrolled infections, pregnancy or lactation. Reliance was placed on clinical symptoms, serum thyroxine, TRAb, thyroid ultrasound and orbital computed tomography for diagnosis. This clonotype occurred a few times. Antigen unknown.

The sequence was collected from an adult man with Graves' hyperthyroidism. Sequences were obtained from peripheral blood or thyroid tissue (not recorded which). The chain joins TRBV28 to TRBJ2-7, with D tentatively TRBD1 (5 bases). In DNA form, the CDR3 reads TGTGCCAGCAGTTTATTACAGGAGACTTACGAGCAGTACTTC. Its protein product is CASSLLQETYEQYF. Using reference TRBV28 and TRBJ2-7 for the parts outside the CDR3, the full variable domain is DVKVTQSSRYLVKRTGEKVFLECVQDMDHENMFWYRQDPGLGLRLIYFSYDVKMKEKGDIPEGYSVSREKKERFSLILESASTNQTSMYLCASSLLQETYEQYFGPGTRLTVT.